One and the same sample provided the 9 T cell receptor beta chains below, sequenced in a study of T cell responses to AZD1222 COVID-19 vaccine (dated by TCRdb to the early 2020s). The sample's time point label, decoded: about 28 days (+/-7) after the second vaccine dose. Preparation of the library involved the immunoSEQ multiplex PCR assay. TCRdb stores this immuneACCESS table with in-frame sequences only. Part of the clones is absent; in the studies checked, under half of the shortfall reflects unresolved V genes, and no reason is known for the rest. In all, the sample holds roughly 75,000 clones, and around 87% of those were seen once. More than 15% of the sample belongs to the ten largest clones. The material sequenced was peripheral blood, taken 28 days after the second AZD1222 dose. These receptors were collected from an adult who received the AZD1222 COVID-19 vaccine.

This chain joins TRBV7-2 and TRBJ1-2; the D is unclear. The CDR3 extends over 13 amino acids. Germline CDR1 and CDR2: SGHTA and FQGNSA. V was clipped by 6 bases and J by 8 bases, with 16 bases between them. Written as DNA, the CDR3 is TGTGCCAGCAGTCCGACATCGGAGTGGGGCTACACCTTC. This gives the protein CASSPTSEWGYTF.

The rearrangement links TRBV5-5 to TRBJ2-7; a possible D gene is TRBD1 (6 bases). The CDR3 extends over 13 amino acids. Looked up from germline, CDR1 is SGHKS and CDR2 is YYEKEE (reference sequence). The V and J ends lost 2 bases and 3 bases respectively, with 9 bases between them. CDR3 nucleotides: TGTGCCAGCAGCTTCGGACAGAGCTACGAGCAGTACTTC. Its protein is CASSFGQSYEQYF.

The chain combines TRBV6-5 with TRBJ1-1; tentative D call: TRBD1 (5 bases). The CDR3 is 16 amino acids. Deletions cut 0 bases from V and 0 bases from J, with 11 bases between. Germline V lookup: CDR1 MNHEY, CDR2 SVGAGI. The DNA for the CDR3 is TGTGCCAGCAGTTACTCGATGGGGGGATTGAACACTGAAGCTTTCTTT. Translation gives CASSYSMGGLNTEAFF.

The genes are TRBV29-1 and TRBJ2-7, with a weak D call TRBD2 (5 bases). This CDR3 is built from 13 residues. Germline lookup yields CDR1 SQVTM and CDR2 ANQGSEA. Trimming stripped 4 bases from V and 2 bases from J, with 12 bases between. The CDR3 sequence: CSVVRQTTYEQYF. CDR3 coding DNA: TGCAGCGTTGTTCGGCAGACTACCTACGAGCAGTACTTC.

The chain is built from TRBV28 and TRBJ1-2; 7 positions agree with TRBD1. The junction had 5 bases not matched to a gene; V was cut back by 2 bases and J by 8 bases. The CDR3 runs to 13 residues. CDR1 is MDHEN, CDR2 SYDVKM, per germline. The CDR3 nucleotides are TGTGCCAGCAGTTTAAGGGGGCCCTACGGCTACACCTTC. It yields the protein CASSLRGPYGYTF.

The chain employs TRBV7-8 and TRBJ1-4; TRBD1 matches at 10 bases. The CDR3 runs 16 residues. The V segment lost 5 bases and the J segment 5 bases; nucleotides outside the gene matches: 8. Germline V gene lookup returns CDR1 SGHVS and CDR2 FQNEAQ. CDR3 region: CASSRTRDRGNEKLFF. The CDR3 bases are TGTGCCAGCAGCCGGACCCGGGACAGGGGAAATGAAAAACTGTTTTTT.

CDR3 loop: CATGRRGETQYF. The CDR3 nucleotides read TGTGCCACAGGGAGAAGGGGAGAGACCCAGTACTTC. The V gene is TRBV6-5, the J gene TRBJ2-5; D may correspond to TRBD1 or TRBD2 (5 bases each). The V gene's germline CDR1 is MNHEY and CDR2 SVGAGI. The germline V and J ends were trimmed by 10 bases and 4 bases, with 13 bases remaining between them. This CDR3 is 12 amino acids long.

The chain has TRBV11-3 and TRBJ2-4; D gene ambiguous. The germline CDR1 and CDR2 sequences are SGHNT and YENEEA. The germline V and J ends were trimmed by 5 bases and 7 bases, with 9 bases remaining between them. The CDR3 runs to 12 residues. The CDR3 coding sequence is TGTGCCAGCAGCCCCGGTTCCAACATTCAGTACTTC. It translates to CASSPGSNIQYF.

This clone appeared a single time. This sequence joins TRBV5-8 and TRBJ2-6; unclear D gene. The CDR3 sequence is 18 residues long. V dropped 2 bases and J dropped 0 bases, with 15 bases sitting between them. Looked up from germline, CDR1 is SGHTS and CDR2 is YDEGEE. The CDR3 region has the DNA TGTGCCAGCAGCTTAGTCAGGATCCCCCTCTCTGGGGCCAACGTCCTGACTTTC. Translated, it gives CASSLVRIPLSGANVLTF.